This section outlines one T cell receptor (beta chain) sequence together with its context. The data were produced by immunoSEQ multiplex PCR, yet TCRdb's version contains in-frame clones alone and is incomplete. Among 45,000 to 60,000 clones, just under 95% were seen once, and the ten largest hold 3%. These data come from a study of technical replicates of blood from a handful of donors. V lost 4 bases and J lost 5; bases outside the gene matches: 13. The CDR3 has 16 amino acids. CDR1 and CDR2 (germline): SGHTA, FQGNSA. This TCR derives from a human donor in good health. Some clones in this sample may be carry-over from other donors' samples. Specimen: PBMCs. The V and J genes are TRBV7-2 and TRBJ1-2, with TRBD1 matching 7 bases. In nucleotides, the CDR3 is TGTGCCAGCAGCTCGGCCTCCGGGTACAGGGGTTATGGCTACACCTTC. Its protein product is CASSSASGYRGYGYTF.